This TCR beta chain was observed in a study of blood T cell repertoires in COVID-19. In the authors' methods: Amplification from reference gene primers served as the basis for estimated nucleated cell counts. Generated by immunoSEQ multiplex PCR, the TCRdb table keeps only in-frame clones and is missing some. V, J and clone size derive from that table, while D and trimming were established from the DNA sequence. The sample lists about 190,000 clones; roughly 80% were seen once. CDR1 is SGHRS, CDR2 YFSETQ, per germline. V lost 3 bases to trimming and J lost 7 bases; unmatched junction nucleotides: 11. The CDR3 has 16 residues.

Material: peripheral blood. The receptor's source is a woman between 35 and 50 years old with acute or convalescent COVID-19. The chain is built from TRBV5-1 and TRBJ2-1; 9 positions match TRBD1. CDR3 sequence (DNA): TGCGCCAGCAGCTCGACCCCGGGACAGGGCGAGAATGAGCAGTTCTTC. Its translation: CASSSTPGQGENEQFF.